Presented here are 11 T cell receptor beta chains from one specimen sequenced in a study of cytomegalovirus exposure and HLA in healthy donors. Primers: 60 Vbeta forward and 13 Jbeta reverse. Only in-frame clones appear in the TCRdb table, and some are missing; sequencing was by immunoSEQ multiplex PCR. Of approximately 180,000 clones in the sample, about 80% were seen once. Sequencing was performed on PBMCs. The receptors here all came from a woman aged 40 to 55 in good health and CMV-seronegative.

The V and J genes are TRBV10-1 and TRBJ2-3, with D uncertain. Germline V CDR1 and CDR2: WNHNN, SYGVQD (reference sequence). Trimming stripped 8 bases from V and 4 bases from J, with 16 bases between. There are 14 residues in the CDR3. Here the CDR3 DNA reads TGCGCCAGCCCGACGGATCCCCGGGCAGATACGCAGTATTTT. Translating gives CASPTDPRADTQYF.

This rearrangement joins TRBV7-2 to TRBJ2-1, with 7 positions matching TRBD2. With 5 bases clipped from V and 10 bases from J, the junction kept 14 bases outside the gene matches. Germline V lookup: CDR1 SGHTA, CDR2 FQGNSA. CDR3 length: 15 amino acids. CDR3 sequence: CASSLGTNGQYEQFF. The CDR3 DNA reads TGTGCCAGCAGCCTAGGGACTAATGGACAATACGAGCAGTTCTTC.

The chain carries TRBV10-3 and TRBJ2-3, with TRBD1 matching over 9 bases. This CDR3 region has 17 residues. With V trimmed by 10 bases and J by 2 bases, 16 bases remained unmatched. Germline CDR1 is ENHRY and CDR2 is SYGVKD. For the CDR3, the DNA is TGTGCCACCGACACCAATAACCGGGACAGGGTCACAGATACGCAGTATTTT. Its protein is CATDTNNRDRVTDTQYF.

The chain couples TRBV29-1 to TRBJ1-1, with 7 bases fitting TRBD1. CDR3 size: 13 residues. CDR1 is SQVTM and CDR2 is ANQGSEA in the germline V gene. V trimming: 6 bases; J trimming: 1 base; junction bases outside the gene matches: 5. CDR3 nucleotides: TGCAGCGTGGACAACAGGGGGAACACTGAAGCTTTCTTT. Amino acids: CSVDNRGNTEAFF.

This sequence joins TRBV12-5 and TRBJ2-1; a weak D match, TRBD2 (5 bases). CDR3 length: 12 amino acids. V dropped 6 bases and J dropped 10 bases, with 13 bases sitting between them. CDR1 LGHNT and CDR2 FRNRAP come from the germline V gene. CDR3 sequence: CASGPGRGEQFF. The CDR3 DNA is TGTGCTAGTGGCCCCGGGCGCGGGGAGCAGTTCTTC.

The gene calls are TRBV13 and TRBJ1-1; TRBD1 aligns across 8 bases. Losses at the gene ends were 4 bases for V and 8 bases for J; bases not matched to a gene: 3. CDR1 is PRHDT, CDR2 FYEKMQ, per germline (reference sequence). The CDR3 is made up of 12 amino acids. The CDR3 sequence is CASSSGQAEAFF. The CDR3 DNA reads TGTGCCAGCAGCTCGGGACAGGCCGAAGCTTTCTTT.

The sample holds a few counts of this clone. For the CDR3, the DNA is TGTGCCAGCAGCACGACAGGGGGCACTGAAGCTTTCTTT. Translation gives CASSTTGGTEAFF. The chain joins TRBV7-3 to TRBJ1-1; 9 bases fit TRBD1. The CDR3 totals 13 residues. J was trimmed by 4 bases and V by 5 bases; bases with no gene match: 2. CDR1 and CDR2 from the germline V gene are SGHTA and FQGTGA.

CDR3 sequence reads: CASIAGTGGYEQYF. As DNA, the CDR3 is TGTGCCAGCATCGCGGGAACAGGGGGCTACGAGCAGTACTTC. The chain carries TRBV7-2 and TRBJ2-7, with 8 bases that match TRBD1. The CDR3 sequence is 14 residues long. Germline V gene sequence: CDR1 SGHTA, CDR2 FQGNSA. The ends lost 7 bases at V and 3 bases at J; junction bases unmatched: 8.

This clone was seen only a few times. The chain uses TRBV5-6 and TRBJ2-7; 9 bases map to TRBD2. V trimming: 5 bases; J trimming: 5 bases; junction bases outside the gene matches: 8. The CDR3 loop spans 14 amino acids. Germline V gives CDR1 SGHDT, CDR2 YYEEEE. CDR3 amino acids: CASRSRSGSHEQYF. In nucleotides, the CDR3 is TGTGCCAGCAGGAGCCGTAGCGGGAGCCACGAGCAGTACTTC.

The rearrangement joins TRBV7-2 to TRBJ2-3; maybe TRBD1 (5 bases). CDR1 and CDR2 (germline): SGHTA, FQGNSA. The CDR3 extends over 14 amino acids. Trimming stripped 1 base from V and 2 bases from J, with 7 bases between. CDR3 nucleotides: TGTGCCAGCAGCTTAGGCAGGGACACAGATACGCAGTATTTT. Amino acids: CASSLGRDTDTQYF. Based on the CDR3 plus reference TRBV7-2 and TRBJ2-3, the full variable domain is GAGVSQSPSNKVTEKGKDVELRCDPISGHTALYWYRQSLGQGLEFLIYFQGNSAPDKSGLPSDRFSAERTGGSVSTLTIQRTQQEDSAVYLCASSLGRDTDTQYFGPGTRLTVL.

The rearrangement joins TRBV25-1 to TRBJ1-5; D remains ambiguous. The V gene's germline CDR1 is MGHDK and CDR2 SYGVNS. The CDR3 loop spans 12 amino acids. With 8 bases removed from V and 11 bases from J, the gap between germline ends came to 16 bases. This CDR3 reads CASRGDTFTQHF. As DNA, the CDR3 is TGTGCCAGCCGTGGTGACACTTTCACCCAGCATTTT.